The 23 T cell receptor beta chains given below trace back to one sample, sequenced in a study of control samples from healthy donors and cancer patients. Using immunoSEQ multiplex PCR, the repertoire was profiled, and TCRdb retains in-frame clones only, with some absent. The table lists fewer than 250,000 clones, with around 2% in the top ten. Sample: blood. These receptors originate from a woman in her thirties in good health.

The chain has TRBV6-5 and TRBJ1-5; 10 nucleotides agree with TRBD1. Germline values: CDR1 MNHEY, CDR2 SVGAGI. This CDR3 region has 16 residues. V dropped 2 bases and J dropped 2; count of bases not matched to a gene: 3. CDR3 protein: CASSYGGTGGNQPQHF. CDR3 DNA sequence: TGTGCCAGCAGTTACGGTGGGACAGGGGGCAATCAGCCCCAGCATTTT.

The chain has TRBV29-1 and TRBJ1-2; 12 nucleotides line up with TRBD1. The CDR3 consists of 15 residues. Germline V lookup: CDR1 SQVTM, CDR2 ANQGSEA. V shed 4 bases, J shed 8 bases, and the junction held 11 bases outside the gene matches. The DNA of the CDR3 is TGCAGCGTTGTGATACCGGGACAGGGGGCTTGGGGCTACACCTTC. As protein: CSVVIPGQGAWGYTF.

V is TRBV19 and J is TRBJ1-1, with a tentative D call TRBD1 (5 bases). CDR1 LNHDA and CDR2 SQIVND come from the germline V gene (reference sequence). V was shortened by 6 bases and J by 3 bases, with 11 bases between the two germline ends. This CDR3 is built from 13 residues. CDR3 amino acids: CASSPGIDTEAFF. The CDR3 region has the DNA TGTGCCAGTAGCCCAGGGATAGACACTGAAGCTTTCTTT.

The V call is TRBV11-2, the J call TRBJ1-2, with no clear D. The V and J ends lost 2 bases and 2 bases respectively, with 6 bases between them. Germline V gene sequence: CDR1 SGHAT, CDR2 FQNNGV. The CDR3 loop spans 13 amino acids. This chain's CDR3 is CASSLIGNYGYTF. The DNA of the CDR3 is TGTGCCAGCAGCTTAATCGGAAACTATGGCTACACCTTC.

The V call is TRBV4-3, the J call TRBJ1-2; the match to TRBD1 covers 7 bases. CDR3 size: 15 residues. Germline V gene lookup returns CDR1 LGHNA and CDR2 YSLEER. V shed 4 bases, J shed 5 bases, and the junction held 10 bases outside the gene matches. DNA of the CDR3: TGCGCCAGCAGCCCGGGTGTTTCGGGACAGTATGGCTACACCTTC. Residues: CASSPGVSGQYGYTF.

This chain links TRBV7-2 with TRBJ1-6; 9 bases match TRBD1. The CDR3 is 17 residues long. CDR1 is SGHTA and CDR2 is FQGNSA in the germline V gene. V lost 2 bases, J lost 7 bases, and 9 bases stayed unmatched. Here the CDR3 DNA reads TGTGCCAGCAGCTTAACCTCTTCGACAGGGGGGAATTCACCCCTCCACTTT. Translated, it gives CASSLTSSTGGNSPLHF.

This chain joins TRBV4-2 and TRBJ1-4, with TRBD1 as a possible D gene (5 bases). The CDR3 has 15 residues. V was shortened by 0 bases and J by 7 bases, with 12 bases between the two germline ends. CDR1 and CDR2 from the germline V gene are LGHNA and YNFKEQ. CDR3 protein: CASSQEGPRSEKLFF. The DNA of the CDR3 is TGTGCCAGCAGCCAAGAGGGACCCCGCAGTGAAAAACTGTTTTTT.

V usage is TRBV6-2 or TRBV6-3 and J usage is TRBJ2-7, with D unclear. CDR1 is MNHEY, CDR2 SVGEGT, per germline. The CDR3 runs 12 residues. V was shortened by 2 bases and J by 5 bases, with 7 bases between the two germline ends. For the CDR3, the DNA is TGTGCCAGCAGTTACGGCGCTCACGAGCAGTACTTC. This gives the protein CASSYGAHEQYF.

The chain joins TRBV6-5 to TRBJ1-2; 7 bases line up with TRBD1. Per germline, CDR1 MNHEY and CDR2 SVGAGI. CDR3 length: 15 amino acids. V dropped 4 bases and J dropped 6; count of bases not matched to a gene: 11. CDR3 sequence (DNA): TGTGCCAGCAGTTCCTACCGCGGGACAGCCGATGGCTACACCTTC. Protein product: CASSSYRGTADGYTF.

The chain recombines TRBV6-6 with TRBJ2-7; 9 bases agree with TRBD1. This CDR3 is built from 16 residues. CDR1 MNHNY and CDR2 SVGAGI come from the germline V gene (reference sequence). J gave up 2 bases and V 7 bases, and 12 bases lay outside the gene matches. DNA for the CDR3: TGTGCCAGCACAAACTCACCCGGGACAGGGACCTACGAGCAGTACTTC. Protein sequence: CASTNSPGTGTYEQYF.

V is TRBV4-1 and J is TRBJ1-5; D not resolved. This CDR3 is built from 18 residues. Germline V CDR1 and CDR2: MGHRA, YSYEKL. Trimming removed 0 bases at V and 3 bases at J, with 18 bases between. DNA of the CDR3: TGCGCCAGCAGCCAAGATCGAATAGCATGGGGATCCAATCAGCCCCAGCATTTT. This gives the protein CASSQDRIAWGSNQPQHF.

The CDR3 bases are TGTGCCAGCAGTGTTGAATGGGGCTTCGGAGATCAGCCCCAGCATTTT. Amino acid sequence: CASSVEWGFGDQPQHF. J is TRBJ1-5 and V is TRBV6-1; tentatively, D is TRBD1 (5 bases). V gave up 4 bases and J gave up 5 bases, with 18 bases separating them. The CDR3 extends over 16 amino acids. Germline V gene sequence: CDR1 MNHNS, CDR2 SASEGT.

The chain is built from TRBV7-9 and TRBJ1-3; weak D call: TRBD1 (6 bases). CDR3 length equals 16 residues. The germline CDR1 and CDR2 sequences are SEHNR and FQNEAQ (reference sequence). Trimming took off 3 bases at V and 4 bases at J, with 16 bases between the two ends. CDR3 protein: CASSFQPGRGGNTIYF. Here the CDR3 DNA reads TGTGCCAGCAGCTTCCAGCCCGGCAGGGGAGGAAACACCATATATTTT.

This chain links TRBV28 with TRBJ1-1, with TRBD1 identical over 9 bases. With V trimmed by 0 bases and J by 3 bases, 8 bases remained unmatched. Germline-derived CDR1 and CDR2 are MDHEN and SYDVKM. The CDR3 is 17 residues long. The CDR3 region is CASSLWLGTGRDTEAFF. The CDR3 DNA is TGTGCCAGCAGTTTATGGCTTGGGACAGGGAGGGACACTGAAGCTTTCTTT. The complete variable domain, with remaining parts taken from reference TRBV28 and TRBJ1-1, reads DVKVTQSSRYLVKRTGEKVFLECVQDMDHENMFWYRQDPGLGLRLIYFSYDVKMKEKGDIPEGYSVSREKKERFSLILESASTNQTSMYLCASSLWLGTGRDTEAFFGQGTRLTVV.

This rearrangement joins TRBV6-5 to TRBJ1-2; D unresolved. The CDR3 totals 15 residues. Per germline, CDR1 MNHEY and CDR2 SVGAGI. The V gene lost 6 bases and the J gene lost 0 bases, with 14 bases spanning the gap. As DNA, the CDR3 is TGTGCCAGCAGCCCGGTGCTGCCCCCTAACTATGGCTACACCTTC. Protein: CASSPVLPPNYGYTF.

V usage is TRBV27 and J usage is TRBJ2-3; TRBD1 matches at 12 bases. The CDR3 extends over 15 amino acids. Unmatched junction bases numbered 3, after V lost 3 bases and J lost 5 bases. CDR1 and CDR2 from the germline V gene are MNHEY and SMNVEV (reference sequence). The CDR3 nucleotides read TGTGCCAGCAGTTTTGGGGACAGGGGGCAAGATACGCAGTATTTT. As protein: CASSFGDRGQDTQYF.

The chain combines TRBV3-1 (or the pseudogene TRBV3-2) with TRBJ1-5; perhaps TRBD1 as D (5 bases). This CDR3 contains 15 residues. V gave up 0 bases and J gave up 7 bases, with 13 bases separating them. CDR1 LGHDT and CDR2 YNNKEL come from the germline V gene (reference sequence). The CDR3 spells CASSQDPGGVQPQHF. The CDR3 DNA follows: TGTGCCAGCAGCCAAGATCCGGGAGGGGTCCAGCCCCAGCATTTT.

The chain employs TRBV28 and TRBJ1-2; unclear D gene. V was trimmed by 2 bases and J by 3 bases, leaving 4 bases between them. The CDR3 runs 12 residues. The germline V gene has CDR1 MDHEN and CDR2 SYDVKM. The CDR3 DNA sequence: TGTGCCAGCAGTTTAAGGGACTATGGCTACACCTTC. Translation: CASSLRDYGYTF.

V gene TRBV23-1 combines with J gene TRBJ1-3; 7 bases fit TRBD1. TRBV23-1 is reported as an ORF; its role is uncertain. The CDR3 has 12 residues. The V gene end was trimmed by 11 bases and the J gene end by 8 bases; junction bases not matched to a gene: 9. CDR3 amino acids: CAGQVRIDTIYF. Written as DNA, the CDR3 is TGCGCCGGACAGGTAAGAATAGACACCATATATTTT.

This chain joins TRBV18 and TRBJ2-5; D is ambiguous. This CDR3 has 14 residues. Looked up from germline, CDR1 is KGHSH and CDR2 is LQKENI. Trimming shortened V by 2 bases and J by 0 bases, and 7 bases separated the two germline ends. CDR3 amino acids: CASSPILDQETQYF. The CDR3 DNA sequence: TGTGCCAGCTCACCAATCCTCGACCAAGAGACCCAGTACTTC.

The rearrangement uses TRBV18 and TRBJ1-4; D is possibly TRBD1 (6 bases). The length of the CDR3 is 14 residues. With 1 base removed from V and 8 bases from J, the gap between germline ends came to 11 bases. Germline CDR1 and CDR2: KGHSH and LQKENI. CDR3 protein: CASSPRGASEKLFF. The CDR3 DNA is TGTGCCAGCTCACCACGGGGGGCCAGCGAAAAACTGTTTTTT. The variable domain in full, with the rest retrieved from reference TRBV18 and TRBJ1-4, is NAGVMQNPRHLVRRRGQEARLRCSPMKGHSHVYWYRQLPEEGLKFMVYLQKENIIDESGMPKERFSAEFPKEGPSILRIQQVVRGDSAAYFCASSPRGASEKLFFGSGTQLSVL.

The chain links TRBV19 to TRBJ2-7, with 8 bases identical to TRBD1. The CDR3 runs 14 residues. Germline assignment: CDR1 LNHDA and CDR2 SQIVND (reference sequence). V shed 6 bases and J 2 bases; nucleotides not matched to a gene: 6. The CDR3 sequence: CASRRTGNAYEQYF. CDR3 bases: TGTGCCAGTAGACGGACAGGGAACGCCTACGAGCAGTACTTC.

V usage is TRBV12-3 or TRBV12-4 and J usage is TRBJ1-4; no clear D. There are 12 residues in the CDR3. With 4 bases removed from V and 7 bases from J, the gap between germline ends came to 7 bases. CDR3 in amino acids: CASSSAGEKLFF. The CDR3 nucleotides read TGTGCCAGCAGTTCAGCGGGTGAAAAACTGTTTTTT.